The 25 T cell receptor beta chains given below trace back to one sample, sequenced in a study of T cells in tuberculosis. Time point meaning: new active TB diagnosis, blood taken before or within 7 days of starting treatment. Data came from immunoSEQ multiplex PCR; TCRdb stores just in-frame clones and leaves some out. This sample has around 33,000 clones, with roughly nine tenths found just once. This sample comprised PBMCs, obtained at tuberculosis diagnosis. These receptors were obtained from an adult with tuberculosis.

V usage is TRBV9 and J usage is TRBJ2-7; no reliable D call. The CDR3 length is 13 residues. The germline CDR1 and CDR2 sequences are SGDLS and YYNGEE. Trimming shortened V by 5 bases and J by 1 base, and 10 bases separated the two germline ends. CDR3 amino acids: CASSGRVSYEQYF. CDR3 nucleotides: TGTGCCAGCAGTGGTCGGGTTTCCTACGAGCAGTACTTC.

This clone came up once. This chain links TRBV5-1 with TRBJ2-1; D might be TRBD2 (5 bases). The CDR3 loop spans 15 amino acids. V gave up 3 bases and J gave up 6 bases, with 16 bases separating them. CDR1 is SGHRS, CDR2 YFSETQ, per germline. The CDR3 sequence: CASSWGAATGNEQFF. The CDR3 nucleotides read TGCGCCAGCAGCTGGGGAGCGGCCACGGGCAATGAGCAGTTCTTC.

The gene calls are TRBV7-2 and TRBJ1-1; D is unclear. From germline, CDR1 is SGHTA and CDR2 FQGNSA. V lost 1 base and J 1 base, leaving 10 bases between the germline ends. The CDR3 has 15 residues. This chain's CDR3 is CASSLGRGRNTEAFF. The DNA of the CDR3 is TGTGCCAGCAGCTTAGGGCGAGGGCGGAACACTGAAGCTTTCTTT. The full variable domain, its missing parts supplied by reference TRBV7-2 and TRBJ1-1, is GAGVSQSPSNKVTEKGKDVELRCDPISGHTALYWYRQSLGQGLEFLIYFQGNSAPDKSGLPSDRFSAERTGGSVSTLTIQRTQQEDSAVYLCASSLGRGRNTEAFFGQGTRLTVV.

The chain couples TRBV9 to TRBJ1-2; a possible D gene is TRBD1 (5 bases). Germline V gives CDR1 SGDLS, CDR2 YYNGEE. This CDR3 comprises 17 residues. V was clipped by 4 bases and J by 5 bases, with 24 bases between them. The CDR3 region has the DNA TGTGCCAGCAGCCACCCCTCCCGCAAGGGACTTGGTTATGGCTACACCTTC. It codes for CASSHPSRKGLGYGYTF.

J is TRBJ1-2 and V is TRBV13; D possibly corresponds to TRBD1 (5 bases). The CDR3 covers 15 residues. The V gene's germline CDR1 is PRHDT and CDR2 FYEKMQ (reference sequence). V lost 7 bases and J 4 bases, leaving 19 bases between the germline ends. In DNA, the CDR3 is TGTGCCAGCAAACCCCAGCGCGACAGACCCTATGGCTACACCTTC. Translation: CASKPQRDRPYGYTF.

The rearrangement uses TRBV4-2 and TRBJ2-5; perhaps TRBD1 as D (6 bases). There are 14 residues in the CDR3. Trimming shortened V by 0 bases and J by 4 bases, and 9 bases separated the two germline ends. Germline V CDR1 and CDR2: LGHNA, YNFKEQ. The chain's CDR3 is CASSQDSRGETQYF. DNA of the CDR3: TGTGCCAGCAGCCAAGATTCCAGGGGAGAGACCCAGTACTTC.

This chain uses TRBV9 with TRBJ2-1; D remains unclear. Trimming stripped 2 bases from V and 4 bases from J, with 10 bases between. Germline loops: CDR1 SGDLS, CDR2 YYNGEE. The CDR3 extends over 14 amino acids. The CDR3: CASSVGDAYNEQFF. CDR3 in DNA: TGTGCCAGCAGCGTCGGAGATGCATACAATGAGCAGTTCTTC.

The V and J genes are TRBV12-5 and TRBJ2-1, with 9 bases that match TRBD2. Trimming at V came to 2 bases and at J to 4 bases, leaving 3 bases not matched to a gene. Germline CDR1 is LGHNT and CDR2 is FRNRAP. This CDR3 has 15 amino acids. As DNA, the CDR3 is TGTGCTAGTGGTTTGAGACTAGCGGTTTACAATGAGCAGTTCTTC. It specifies CASGLRLAVYNEQFF.

The CDR3 here is CASSYLQGLQRTEAFF. The CDR3 DNA sequence: TGTGCCAGCAGTTACCTGCAGGGGCTGCAACGTACTGAAGCTTTCTTT. J is TRBJ1-1 and V is TRBV6-5; D might be TRBD1 (6 bases). The CDR3 has 16 residues. Germline V CDR1 and CDR2: MNHEY, SVGAGI. Trimming stripped 2 bases from V and 5 bases from J, with 18 bases between.

The genes are TRBV5-1 and TRBJ1-6, with 7 bases fitting TRBD1. V lost 7 bases to trimming and J lost 8 bases; unmatched junction nucleotides: 15. CDR1 and CDR2 from the germline V gene are SGHRS and YFSETQ. The CDR3 length is 16 residues. CDR3 loop: CASSLTGVGPYSPLHF. The CDR3, as DNA: TGCGCCAGCTCCCTAACAGGGGTCGGACCTTATTCACCCCTCCACTTT.

This chain uses TRBV10-3 with TRBJ1-1, with TRBD1 identical over 8 bases. Germline V CDR1 and CDR2: ENHRY, SYGVKD. Unmatched junction bases numbered 15, after V lost 11 bases and J lost 1 base. CDR3 size: 16 residues. The CDR3 sequence: CAARPPGGVSNTEAFF. The CDR3 bases are TGTGCCGCCAGACCGCCAGGGGGCGTTTCGAACACTGAAGCTTTCTTT.

The chain links TRBV18 to TRBJ1-2; D unclear. The CDR3 sequence is 12 residues long. Per germline, CDR1 KGHSH and CDR2 LQKENI. The germline V and J ends were trimmed by 0 bases and 5 bases, with 4 bases remaining between them. The CDR3 here is CASSPPGYGYTF. CDR3 nucleotides: TGTGCCAGCTCACCACCCGGTTATGGCTACACCTTC.

The chain is built from TRBV28 and TRBJ2-1; TRBD2 might be the D (5 bases). The CDR3 runs 14 residues. The germline V gene has CDR1 MDHEN and CDR2 SYDVKM. Trimming took off 11 bases at V and 4 bases at J, with 18 bases between the two ends. CDR3 sequence reads: CACHTVRGYNEQFF. The DNA for the CDR3 is TGTGCCTGCCACACAGTTCGCGGGTACAATGAGCAGTTCTTC.

This chain connects TRBV9 to TRBJ2-2, with D unresolved. CDR1 and CDR2 (germline): SGDLS, YYNGEE. Deletions cut 1 base from V and 5 bases from J, with 6 bases between. The CDR3 length is 13 residues. This chain's CDR3 is CASSVLQTGELFF. CDR3 nucleotide sequence: TGTGCCAGCAGCGTACTACAGACCGGGGAGCTGTTTTTT.

The CDR3 loop is CASSGRQGRGYNEQFF. DNA of the CDR3: TGTGCCAGCAGTGGCCGACAAGGGAGGGGCTACAATGAGCAGTTCTTC. The rearrangement links TRBV2 to TRBJ2-1; 7 bases are shared with TRBD2. There are 16 residues in the CDR3. CDR1 is SNHLY, CDR2 FYNNEI, per germline. Germline trimming cut 4 bases from V and 3 bases from J; bases unmatched to any gene: 9.

CDR3 DNA: TGTGCCAGCAGCTCGGGGTGGGGTAGCGGGGGGTTGGAGACCCAGTACTTC. This gives the protein CASSSGWGSGGLETQYF. The chain recombines TRBV7-8 with TRBJ2-5; 10 bases are shared with TRBD2. Germline V gene lookup returns CDR1 SGHVS and CDR2 FQNEAQ. Trimming at V came to 4 bases and at J to 5 bases, leaving 13 bases not matched to a gene. CDR3 length: 17 amino acids.

The chain uses TRBV27 and TRBJ1-1; D remains ambiguous. This CDR3 spans 14 amino acids. The germline V gene has CDR1 MNHEY and CDR2 SMNVEV (reference sequence). The V and J ends lost 1 base and 4 bases respectively, with 10 bases between them. The CDR3 bases are TGTGCCAGCAGTTTATACAGAGTTAGCACTGAAGCTTTCTTT. This gives the protein CASSLYRVSTEAFF.

The V and J genes are TRBV27 and TRBJ2-1; perhaps TRBD2 as D (6 bases). The V end was cut by 3 bases, the J end by 6 bases, with 15 bases between. This CDR3 has 15 amino acids. Germline CDR1 is MNHEY and CDR2 is SMNVEV (reference sequence). The CDR3 reads CASSFVGEALNEQFF. DNA of the CDR3: TGTGCCAGCAGTTTCGTGGGGGAGGCCCTCAATGAGCAGTTCTTC.

V is TRBV19 and J is TRBJ1-5; tentative D call: TRBD1 (6 bases). Germline V gene sequence: CDR1 LNHDA, CDR2 SQIVND (reference sequence). The CDR3 consists of 17 residues. Trimming removed 3 bases from V and 3 bases from J, with 18 bases in between. The CDR3 sequence is CASSILGQSGTNQPQHF. As DNA, the CDR3 is TGTGCCAGTAGTATCTTAGGACAGTCGGGAACCAATCAGCCCCAGCATTTT. Variable domain in full (rest from reference TRBV19 and TRBJ1-5): DGGITQSPKYLFRKEGQNVTLSCEQNLNHDAMYWYRQDPGQGLRLIYYSQIVNDFQKGDIAEGYSVSREKKESFPLTVTSAQKNPTAFYLCASSILGQSGTNQPQHFGDGTRLSIL.

The chain links TRBV4-3 to TRBJ1-1, with D maybe TRBD1 (6 bases). V was clipped by 0 bases and J by 8 bases, with 16 bases between them. The length of the CDR3 is 15 residues. Germline assignment: CDR1 LGHNA and CDR2 YSLEER. The CDR3 sequence is CASSQDRVGRGEAFF. The DNA of the CDR3 is TGCGCCAGCAGCCAAGATCGGGTCGGAAGGGGGGAAGCTTTCTTT.

V is TRBV28 and J is TRBJ2-7; D is perhaps TRBD1 (6 bases). V was shortened by 5 bases and J by 3 bases, with 14 bases between the two germline ends. Germline CDR1 and CDR2: MDHEN and SYDVKM. The CDR3 extends over 14 amino acids. For the CDR3, the DNA is TGTGCCAGCAGTCAGACCGGGACATTCTACGAGCAGTACTTC. It codes for CASSQTGTFYEQYF.

The chain joins TRBV29-1 to TRBJ2-3, with 7 bases aligning to TRBD2. The ends lost 4 bases at V and 5 bases at J; junction bases unmatched: 15. The CDR3 runs 16 residues. The germline CDR1 and CDR2 sequences are SQVTM and ANQGSEA. The CDR3 nucleotides are TGCAGCGTTGGAGGGGTGGCGGGAGCTCCGGGAGATACGCAGTATTTT. This encodes CSVGGVAGAPGDTQYF.

CDR3 bases: TGTGCCAGCGGGGGCGGTAGCACAGATACGCAGTATTTT. Residues: CASGGGSTDTQYF. J is TRBJ2-3 and V is TRBV2; TRBD1 is a possible D gene (6 bases). CDR3 size: 13 residues. The ends were cut back, 8 bases at V and 0 bases at J, with 9 bases in the middle. Germline CDR1 reads SNHLY; CDR2 reads FYNNEI.

The chain carries TRBV6-1 and TRBJ2-3; 11 positions match TRBD2. The length of the CDR3 is 16 residues. With V trimmed by 4 bases and J by 3 bases, 6 bases remained unmatched. Germline-derived CDR1 and CDR2 are MNHNS and SASEGT. The CDR3 DNA follows: TGTGCCAGCAGTGCTACTAGCGGGGGAAAAACAGATACGCAGTATTTT. Protein: CASSATSGGKTDTQYF.

The rearrangement uses TRBV7-2 and TRBJ1-4; D not resolved. From germline, CDR1 is SGHTA and CDR2 FQGNSA. This CDR3 contains 14 residues. Between the trimmed V and J ends, which lost 3 bases and 0 bases, there was a span of 5 bases. The CDR3 DNA reads TGTGCCAGCAGCTTCAGTGCAACTAATGAAAAACTGTTTTTT. It codes for CASSFSATNEKLFF. Full variable domain (outside the CDR3, taken from reference TRBV7-2 and TRBJ1-4): GAGVSQSPSNKVTEKGKDVELRCDPISGHTALYWYRQSLGQGLEFLIYFQGNSAPDKSGLPSDRFSAERTGGSVSTLTIQRTQQEDSAVYLCASSFSATNEKLFFGSGTQLSVL.